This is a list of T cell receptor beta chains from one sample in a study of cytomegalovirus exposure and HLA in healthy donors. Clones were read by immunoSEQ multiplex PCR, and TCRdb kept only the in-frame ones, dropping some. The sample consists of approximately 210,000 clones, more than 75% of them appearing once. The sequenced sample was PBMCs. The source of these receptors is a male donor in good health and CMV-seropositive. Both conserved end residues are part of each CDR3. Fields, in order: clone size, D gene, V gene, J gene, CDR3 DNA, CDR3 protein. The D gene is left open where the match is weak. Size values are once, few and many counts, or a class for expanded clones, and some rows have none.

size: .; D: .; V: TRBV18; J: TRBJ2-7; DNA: TGTGCCAGCTCACCAATGAATAGCGTGGGCGAGCAGTACTTC; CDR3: CASSPMNSVGEQYF
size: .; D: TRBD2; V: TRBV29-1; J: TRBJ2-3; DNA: TGCAGCGCCAAAGGTGCTAGCGGGAGTCCAGATACGCAGTATTTT; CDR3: CSAKGASGSPDTQYF
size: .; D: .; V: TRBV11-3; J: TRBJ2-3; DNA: TGTGCCAGCAGCTTAGATAATTTTGAGGGGGCAGATACGCAGTATTTT; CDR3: CASSLDNFEGADTQYF
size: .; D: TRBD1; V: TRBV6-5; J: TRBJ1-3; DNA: TGTGCCAGCACTTCGGACAGGGGGCTCGGAAACACCATATATTTT; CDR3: CASTSDRGLGNTIYF
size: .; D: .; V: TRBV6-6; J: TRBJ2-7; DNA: TGTGCCAGCAGCCCTCAGGGCCCTCTGGCCCACGAGCAGTACTTC; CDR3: CASSPQGPLAHEQYF
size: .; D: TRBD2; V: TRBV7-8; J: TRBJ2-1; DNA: TGTGCCAGCAGCCTTATAGCGGGGGGATCGGTAAATGAGCAGTTCTTC; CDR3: CASSLIAGGSVNEQFF
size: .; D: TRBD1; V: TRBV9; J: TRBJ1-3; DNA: TGTGCCAGCAGCGACACAGGGGAACTCTCTGGAAACACCATATATTTT; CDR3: CASSDTGELSGNTIYF
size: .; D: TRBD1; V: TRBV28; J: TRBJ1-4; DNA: TGTGCCAGCAGTTTGGAGGACAGGGTATTGGAAAAACTGTTTTTT; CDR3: CASSLEDRVLEKLFF
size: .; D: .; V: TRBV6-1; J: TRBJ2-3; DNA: TGTGCCGGATCGAGTAGCCTTACGCAGTATTTT; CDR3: CAGSSSLTQYF
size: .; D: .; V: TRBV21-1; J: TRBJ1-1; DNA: TGTGCCAGCAGCAAATTCTGGACAGGGGACACTGAAGCTTTCTTT; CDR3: CASSKFWTGDTEAFF
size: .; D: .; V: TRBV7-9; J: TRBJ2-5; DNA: TGTGCCAGCAGCTTAGTTGCAGGGGACGAGACCCAGTACTTC; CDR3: CASSLVAGDETQYF
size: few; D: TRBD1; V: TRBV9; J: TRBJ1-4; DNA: TGTGCCAGCAGCGTCGGGACAGGGACTAATGAAAAACTGTTTTTT; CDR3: CASSVGTGTNEKLFF
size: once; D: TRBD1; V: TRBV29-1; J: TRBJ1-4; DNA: TGCAGCGCCGGGACAGCTAATGAAAAACTGTTTTTT; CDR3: CSAGTANEKLFF
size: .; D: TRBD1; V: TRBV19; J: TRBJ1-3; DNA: TGTGCCAGTAGCAAAACCGGGACAGGGGCCTCCTCTGGAAACACCATATATTTT; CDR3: CASSKTGTGASSGNTIYF
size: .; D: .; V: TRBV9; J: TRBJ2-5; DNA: TGTGCCAGCAGCGGAGGACAGTACCAAGAGACCCAGTACTTC; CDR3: CASSGGQYQETQYF
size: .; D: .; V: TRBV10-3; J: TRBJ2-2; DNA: TGTGCCATCAGTGGTCAGGTCCCGGCCGGGGAGCTGTTTTTT; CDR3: CAISGQVPAGELFF
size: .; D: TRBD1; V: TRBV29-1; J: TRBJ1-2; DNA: TGCAGCATAGGACAGGGGGCCTTTGGCTACACCTTC; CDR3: CSIGQGAFGYTF